This T cell receptor beta chain is drawn from a study of cytomegalovirus exposure and HLA in healthy donors. Whole-study context: There were 350 to 450 genotyped donors. Of these, about 81% fell in the genetic ancestry cluster associated with self-reported Caucasian donors.

Germline values: CDR1 SQVTM, CDR2 ANQGSEA. V was cut by 4 bases and J by 9 bases, with 16 bases left in between. This CDR3 contains 13 residues. Remarks on this clone: Its cognate antigen is unknown.

Both 60 Vbeta primers and 13 Jbeta primers went into the PCR. In the original processing: Approximately 86 million unique TCR beta chains, some 9.9 million shared, were counted in a later analysis. The protocol was immunoSEQ multiplex PCR, while the TCRdb copy is restricted to in-frame clones and leaves out a portion. For V, J and clone size, that table is used; D and trimming come from the DNA. This sample yields under 110,000 clones, of which around 75% are seen a single time; 10% belongs to the top ten. Findings and limits, study-wide: Several V segments, TRBV6-2 and TRBV6-3 among them, could not be told apart and were dropped.

This chain uses TRBV29-1 with TRBJ1-5, with a possible D match to TRBD1 (6 bases). Specimen: PBMCs. The clonotype was recovered from a man in his fifties in good health and CMV-seronegative. The CDR3 DNA is TGCAGCGTTGTTATTGCGGGGGGCGGGCCCCAGCATTTT. As protein: CSVVIAGGGPQHF.